Shown below are 16 T cell receptor beta chains from a single sample sequenced in a study of T cell changes during pregnancy in multiple sclerosis. Data came from immunoSEQ multiplex PCR; TCRdb stores just in-frame clones and leaves some out. The sample lists about 68,000 clones, roughly 90% seen once, with roughly 3.7% in the top ten. Sample: peripheral blood, taken after pregnancy. The receptors derive from a female donor in good health, enrolled as a control in a pregnancy study.

The J gene is TRBJ1-2, the V gene TRBV7-9; D gene ambiguous. CDR1 SEHNR and CDR2 FQNEAQ come from the germline V gene (reference sequence). The CDR3 extends over 13 amino acids. V lost 8 bases to trimming and J lost 1 base, with 11 bases between them. The CDR3 region is CASGLGNNYGYTF. As DNA, the CDR3 is TGTGCCAGCGGTCTCGGGAATAACTATGGCTACACCTTC.

The rearrangement joins TRBV28 to TRBJ1-2, with D unclear. Germline V gene lookup returns CDR1 MDHEN and CDR2 SYDVKM. The CDR3 is 15 amino acids. Trimming pared 3 bases from V and 4 bases from J, leaving 15 bases between. The CDR3 loop reads CASSFRIGVGYGYTF. CDR3 coding DNA: TGTGCCAGCAGTTTTCGGATCGGGGTTGGCTATGGCTACACCTTC.

The chain combines TRBV7-6 with TRBJ1-2; 10 bases agree with TRBD1. Germline CDR1 reads SGHVS; CDR2 reads FNYEAQ. V dropped 5 bases and J dropped 8; count of bases not matched to a gene: 8. The CDR3 consists of 14 residues. CDR3 DNA: TGTGCCAGCAGCCCAGACAGGGGGCAGCGCGGCTACACCTTC. Translated, it gives CASSPDRGQRGYTF.

This chain joins TRBV30 and TRBJ2-1; 7 bases align to TRBD2. The CDR3 extends over 14 amino acids. CDR1 GTSNPN and CDR2 SVGIG come from the germline V gene (reference sequence). With V trimmed by 1 base and J by 3 bases, 3 bases remained unmatched. This chain's CDR3 is CAWSGASGYNEQFF. DNA of the CDR3: TGTGCCTGGAGTGGAGCTAGCGGCTACAATGAGCAGTTCTTC. The full variable domain, its missing parts supplied by reference TRBV30 and TRBJ2-1, is SQTIHQWPATLVQPVGSPLSLECTVEGTSNPNLYWYRQAAGRGLQLLFYSVGIGQISSEVPQNLSASRPQDRQFILSSKKLLLSDSGFYLCAWSGASGYNEQFFGPGTRLTVL.

In DNA, the CDR3 is TGCGCCAGCAGCCCTCCTAGGGACTCCTTGAATGCCTACGAGCAGTACTTC. This encodes CASSPPRDSLNAYEQYF. The chain recombines TRBV5-1 with TRBJ2-5; D perhaps matches TRBD2 (6 bases). The J call may be mistaken, given a closer DNA end match to TRBJ2-7. This CDR3 spans 17 amino acids. Germline loops: CDR1 SGHRS, CDR2 YFSETQ.

The V and J genes are TRBV7-2 and TRBJ2-3; 15 bases are a match to TRBD2. Unmatched junction bases numbered 6, after V lost 5 bases and J lost 6 bases. Looked up from germline, CDR1 is SGHTA and CDR2 is FQGNSA. The CDR3 totals 16 residues. CDR3 DNA sequence: TGTGCCAGCAGCGAGGCCGGGACTAGCGGGAGGGATACGCAGTATTTT. Translated, it gives CASSEAGTSGRDTQYF.

CDR3 DNA: TGTGCCAGCAGCTTAGTCGCGGTTGGGACTGAAGCTTTCTTT. Amino acids: CASSLVAVGTEAFF. This chain connects TRBV7-2 to TRBJ1-1; unclear D gene. Germline V lookup: CDR1 SGHTA, CDR2 FQGNSA. The CDR3 length is 14 residues. V gave up 1 base and J gave up 5 bases, with 11 bases separating them.

The gene calls are TRBV7-9 and TRBJ1-2, with D possibly matching TRBD1 (5 bases). Germline CDR1 and CDR2: SEHNR and FQNEAQ (reference sequence). The CDR3 spans 15 residues. V was trimmed by 1 base and J by 2 bases, leaving 11 bases between them. The CDR3 is CASSLEMGQNYGYTF. The DNA of the CDR3 is TGTGCCAGCAGCTTAGAAATGGGGCAGAACTATGGCTACACCTTC.

This clone was seen once. The rearrangement links TRBV7-9 to TRBJ2-1, with 8 bases lining up with TRBD1. Germline loops: CDR1 SEHNR, CDR2 FQNEAQ (reference sequence). The length of the CDR3 is 14 residues. V lost 2 bases, J lost 7 bases, and 4 bases stayed unmatched. The DNA for the CDR3 is TGTGCCAGCAGCTTAATAGGACAGGGTAATGAGCAGTTCTTC. Protein product: CASSLIGQGNEQFF.

CDR3 DNA sequence: TGCGCCAGCAGCTTGCAGGGTTGGGACAATGAGCAGTTCTTC. It translates to CASSLQGWDNEQFF. This rearrangement joins TRBV5-1 to TRBJ2-1; the D gene is possibly TRBD1 (5 bases). V lost 1 base to trimming and J lost 5 bases, with 10 bases between them. Germline V CDR1 and CDR2: SGHRS, YFSETQ. The CDR3 covers 14 residues.

The V call is TRBV21-1, the J call TRBJ1-3. TRBV21-1 has pseudogene status. CDR3 length: 17 amino acids. In DNA, the CDR3 is TGTGCCAGCAGCAAAAAGCAACCGGTGGTCCCTGGAAACACCATATATTTT. Protein sequence: CASSKKQPVVPGNTIYF.

The rearrangement uses TRBV7-6 and TRBJ2-7; 13 positions agree with TRBD2. Germline CDR1 and CDR2: SGHVS and FNYEAQ. V was pared by 1 base and J by 4 bases, with 4 bases of the junction left unmatched. This CDR3 is 16 amino acids long. The CDR3 loop reads CASSLGTSGSTYEQYF. In nucleotides, the CDR3 is TGTGCCAGCAGCTTAGGGACTAGCGGGAGTACGTACGAGCAGTACTTC.

The sample holds one count of this clone. The CDR3 spells CASSLEKSGVATGELFF. CDR3 coding DNA: TGTGCCAGCAGCTTAGAGAAGTCGGGGGTGGCCACCGGGGAGCTGTTTTTT. V and J are TRBV7-9 and TRBJ2-2; possibly TRBD2 for D (6 bases). The germline V gene has CDR1 SEHNR and CDR2 FQNEAQ (reference sequence). Trimming pared 1 base from V and 4 bases from J, leaving 16 bases between. The CDR3 spans 17 residues.

The CDR3 DNA is TGTGCTAGTGGCCTTCAGGGGGCCACCGGGGAGCTGTTTTTT. Encoded protein: CASGLQGATGELFF. This chain connects TRBV12-5 to TRBJ2-2, with 8 bases lining up with TRBD1. CDR3 length equals 14 residues. Trimming removed 6 bases from V and 4 bases from J; junction bases left unmatched: 4. Germline-derived CDR1 and CDR2 are LGHNT and FRNRAP.

The genes are TRBV7-9 and TRBJ1-2, with 7 positions matching TRBD1. The CDR3 consists of 15 residues. From germline, CDR1 is SEHNR and CDR2 FQNEAQ (reference sequence). With V trimmed by 0 bases and J by 7 bases, 8 bases remained unmatched. This CDR3 reads CASSLASEGAGGYTF. For the CDR3, the DNA is TGTGCCAGCAGCTTAGCGTCGGAGGGGGCGGGTGGCTACACCTTC.

CDR3 nucleotides: TGCGCCAGCAGCCAAGATAGAGGACTAGGTTCCGAGCAGTACTTC. The encoded protein is CASSQDRGLGSEQYF. This chain uses TRBV4-3 with TRBJ2-7; 7 bases map to TRBD2. Germline lookup yields CDR1 LGHNA and CDR2 YSLEER. V trimming: 0 bases; J trimming: 6 bases; junction bases outside the gene matches: 8. This CDR3 is built from 15 residues.